This TCR beta chain was captured in a study of shared clonotypes between healthy human individuals. At the level of the study: Each donor's CD8 memory used one plate, CD8 naive two, each CD4 subset three. The study, taken as a whole, reports: Sequencing depth was expected to influence donor clonotype sharing.

On this clone itself: No antigen is known for it. The sample holds other DNA sequences that translate to the same CDR3.

This CDR3 comprises 14 residues. Germline V gene lookup returns CDR1 KGHSH and CDR2 LQKENI. Trimming cost V 2 bases and J 2 bases; bases outside gene matches: 2. Profiled with immunoSEQ multiplex PCR; TCRdb holds only in-frame clones, not every one. The sample yields about 2.3 million clones, roughly 92% seen once. The rearrangement links TRBV18 to TRBJ2-5; 7 nucleotides match TRBD1. Sequenced sample: naive CD4+ T cells from PBMCs. Subset given: CD45RA+ positively selected. The TCR originated in a man between 18 and 35 years old in good health. Some clones in this sample may be carry-over from other donors' samples. The CDR3 DNA sequence: TGTGCCAGCTCACCATTGGGACAGCAAGAGACCCAGTACTTC. Translating gives CASSPLGQQETQYF. Supplemented by reference TRBV18 and TRBJ2-5, the full variable domain reads NAGVMQNPRHLVRRRGQEARLRCSPMKGHSHVYWYRQLPEEGLKFMVYLQKENIIDESGMPKERFSAEFPKEGPSILRIQQVVRGDSAAYFCASSPLGQQETQYFGPGTRLLVL.